The present TCR beta chain was sequenced within a study of blood T cell repertoires in COVID-19. Looking at the study overall: T cells, B-cell-depleted T cells, or PBMCs provided the cDNA or gDNA that served as material.

Germline V lookup: CDR1 SEHNR, CDR2 FQNEAQ (reference sequence). V was pared by 4 bases and J by 7 bases, with 10 bases of the junction left unmatched. The CDR3 runs to 16 residues. Using immunoSEQ multiplex PCR, the repertoire was profiled, and TCRdb retains in-frame clones only, with some absent. The sample has roughly 240,000 clones, around 87% seen once. Material: peripheral blood. The receptor's source is a man aged 18 to 30 with active or convalescent COVID-19. V is TRBV7-9 and J is TRBJ2-3; 11 bases align to TRBD2. The CDR3 DNA reads as TGTGCCAGCAGCTCGGGACTAGCGGAGGGGGCACATACGCAGTATTTT. This gives the protein CASSSGLAEGAHTQYF. The full variable domain, with the rest looked up from reference TRBV7-9 and TRBJ2-3, is DTGVSQNPRHKITKRGQNVTFRCDPISEHNRLYWYRQTLGQGPEFLTYFQNEAQLEKSRLLSDRFSAERPKGSFSTLEIQRTEQGDSAMYLCASSSGLAEGAHTQYFGPGTRLTVL.